A selection of T cell receptor beta chains follows, all from one sample in a study of PD-L1 blockade in urothelial cancer. The data were produced by immunoSEQ multiplex PCR, yet TCRdb's version contains in-frame clones alone and is incomplete. Among some 40,000 clones listed, about 90% were seen once. Specimen: PBMCs, collected around atezolizumab (anti-PD-L1) treatment. All receptors derive from a man between 65 and 85 years old with urothelial cancer. Both conserved end residues are part of each CDR3. A D gene is named only where the DNA matches it firmly. Size is stated for part of the rows, as once, few or many counts, or as a class when the clone is expanded.

J gene: TRBJ2-5
V gene: TRBV5-1
D gene: TRBD2
CDR3 length: 14
clone size: -
CDR3 DNA: TGCGCCAGCGGGCTAGCGGAGAGGGCAGAGACCCAGTACTTC
CDR3 protein: CASGLAERAETQYF

J gene: TRBJ2-2
V gene: TRBV5-1
D gene: TRBD1
CDR3 length: 15
clone size: -
CDR3 DNA: TGCGCCAGCAGCTTGACCGCGACAGGGACGGGGGAGCTGTTTTTT
CDR3 protein: CASSLTATGTGELFF

J gene: TRBJ2-2
V gene: TRBV19
D gene: TRBD2
CDR3 length: 17
clone size: -
CDR3 DNA: TGTGCCAGTAGTATAGTAGGACTAGCGGAGAACACCGGGGAGCTGTTTTTT
CDR3 protein: CASSIVGLAENTGELFF

J gene: TRBJ2-1
V gene: TRBV5-1
D gene: -
CDR3 length: 15
clone size: -
CDR3 DNA: TGCGCCAGCAGCTTGTGGCGGGATTCCTACAATGAGCAGTTCTTC
CDR3 protein: CASSLWRDSYNEQFF

J gene: TRBJ2-1
V gene: TRBV28
D gene: -
CDR3 length: 15
clone size: -
CDR3 DNA: TGTGCCAGCAGTCTGGGTAGCAGCTCCTACAATGAGCAGTTCTTC
CDR3 protein: CASSLGSSSYNEQFF

J gene: TRBJ2-5
V gene: TRBV5-4
D gene: -
CDR3 length: 15
clone size: -
CDR3 DNA: TGTGCCAGCAGCTTGGTGGGGGGACGGCAAGAGACCCAGTACTTC
CDR3 protein: CASSLVGGRQETQYF

J gene: TRBJ2-4
V gene: TRBV29-1
D gene: TRBD2
CDR3 length: 15
clone size: few
CDR3 DNA: TGCAGCATTACCCTTGGGCTAGCGGGAAGTCTCATTCAGTACTTC
CDR3 protein: CSITLGLAGSLIQYF

J gene: TRBJ2-7
V gene: TRBV18
D gene: TRBD2
CDR3 length: 18
clone size: -
CDR3 DNA: TGTGCCAGCTCACCACCAGGGACTAGCGGGAGATCCTCCAACGAGCAGTACTTC
CDR3 protein: CASSPPGTSGRSSNEQYF

J gene: TRBJ2-1
V gene: TRBV5-1
D gene: TRBD1
CDR3 length: 15
clone size: -
CDR3 DNA: TGCGCCAGCAGCGCTAGACAGGGTAACTACAATGAGCAGTTCTTC
CDR3 protein: CASSARQGNYNEQFF

J gene: TRBJ1-2
V gene: TRBV30
D gene: TRBD1
CDR3 length: 14
clone size: -
CDR3 DNA: TGTGCCTGGAGTGTAGGGTCCCGACAGGGGGCGCCTACCTTC
CDR3 protein: CAWSVGSRQGAPTF

J gene: TRBJ2-1
V gene: TRBV19
D gene: TRBD2
CDR3 length: 18
clone size: -
CDR3 DNA: TGTGCCAGTAGTATGACTAGCGGGAAACGGACTCACTACAATGAGCAGTTCTTC
CDR3 protein: CASSMTSGKRTHYNEQFF

J gene: TRBJ2-2
V gene: TRBV20-1
D gene: -
CDR3 length: 11
clone size: -
CDR3 DNA: TGCAGTGCCCCGATACGGGGTCGGCTGTTTTTT
CDR3 protein: CSAPIRGRLFF

J gene: TRBJ2-3
V gene: TRBV27
D gene: -
CDR3 length: 13
clone size: -
CDR3 DNA: TGTGCCAGCAGTTTAACTAGCACAGATACGCAGTATTTT
CDR3 protein: CASSLTSTDTQYF

J gene: TRBJ2-7
V gene: TRBV21-1
D gene: -
CDR3 length: 16
clone size: once
CDR3 DNA: TGTGCCAGCAGCAATCGGCCAACAGGGGCGGTCAGCGAGCAGTACTTC
CDR3 protein: CASSNRPTGAVSEQYF

J gene: TRBJ2-7
V gene: TRBV28
D gene: -
CDR3 length: 16
clone size: few
CDR3 DNA: TGTGCCAGCAGCGGGCATCGACTACCCGACTCCTACGAGCAGTACTTC
CDR3 protein: CASSGHRLPDSYEQYF

J gene: TRBJ1-4
V gene: TRBV29-1
D gene: TRBD1
CDR3 length: 14
clone size: -
CDR3 DNA: TGCAGCGTTGATGGGGGACAGGGAGATGAAAAACTGTTTTTT
CDR3 protein: CSVDGGQGDEKLFF

J gene: TRBJ2-1
V gene: TRBV5-4
D gene: TRBD2
CDR3 length: 16
clone size: once
CDR3 DNA: TGTGCCAGCAGCTTGTTCTTAGCGGGATATGGCAATGAGCAGTTCTTC
CDR3 protein: CASSLFLAGYGNEQFF

J gene: TRBJ2-5
V gene: TRBV7-9
D gene: -
CDR3 length: 13
clone size: -
CDR3 DNA: TGTGCCAGCAGCTCCGCAGGTTTTGAGACCCAGTACTTC
CDR3 protein: CASSSAGFETQYF

J gene: TRBJ2-1
V gene: TRBV5-1
D gene: TRBD2
CDR3 length: 15
clone size: -
CDR3 DNA: TGCGCCAGCAGCTTGGGGACTAGCGGGTGGAATGAGCAGTTCTTC
CDR3 protein: CASSLGTSGWNEQFF

J gene: TRBJ2-7
V gene: TRBV10-3
D gene: -
CDR3 length: 12
clone size: -
CDR3 DNA: TGTGCCATCAGGGCGCTTGGAGGCGAGCAGTACTTC
CDR3 protein: CAIRALGGEQYF

J gene: TRBJ1-5
V gene: TRBV19
D gene: -
CDR3 length: 15
clone size: -
CDR3 DNA: TGTGCCAGTACCCCAGGGTTGGGGCCTTATCAGCCCCAGCATTTT
CDR3 protein: CASTPGLGPYQPQHF

J gene: TRBJ2-6
V gene: TRBV27
D gene: -
CDR3 length: 14
clone size: -
CDR3 DNA: TGTGCCAGCAGCCCGAGCGGGTGGGCCAACGTCCTGACTTTC
CDR3 protein: CASSPSGWANVLTF

J gene: TRBJ1-4
V gene: TRBV11-2
D gene: -
CDR3 length: 15
clone size: -
CDR3 DNA: TGTGCCAGCAGCTTAGAAATGCCATCACGGGAAAAACTGTTTTTT
CDR3 protein: CASSLEMPSREKLFF

J gene: TRBJ2-7
V gene: TRBV29-1
D gene: TRBD2
CDR3 length: 15
clone size: -
CDR3 DNA: TGCAGCGCCGAAGCTGGGACTAGCGCCACCTACGAGCAGTACTTC
CDR3 protein: CSAEAGTSATYEQYF

J gene: TRBJ2-1
V gene: TRBV5-4
D gene: TRBD2
CDR3 length: 13
clone size: -
CDR3 DNA: TGTGCCAGCACCTCCCGGGGGGGAGATGAGCAGTTCTTC
CDR3 protein: CASTSRGGDEQFF

J gene: TRBJ2-7
V gene: TRBV19
D gene: TRBD2
CDR3 length: 17
clone size: -
CDR3 DNA: TGTGCCAGTAGTCCTTCCGGGGGGAAGCGGTGGGGCAACGAGCAGTACTTC
CDR3 protein: CASSPSGGKRWGNEQYF

J gene: TRBJ2-5
V gene: TRBV2
D gene: -
CDR3 length: 13
clone size: -
CDR3 DNA: TGTGCCAGCATGTTGAGGGAAGCCTTGCCCCAGTACTTC
CDR3 protein: CASMLREALPQYF

J gene: TRBJ2-7
V gene: TRBV12-5
D gene: -
CDR3 length: 13
clone size: -
CDR3 DNA: TGTGCTAGTGGTTTGACAGGGTCCTACGAGCAGTACTTC
CDR3 protein: CASGLTGSYEQYF

J gene: TRBJ2-7
V gene: TRBV28
D gene: -
CDR3 length: 15
clone size: -
CDR3 DNA: TGTGCCAGCAGTTTAAGGGTCGGTACAGGGCAGGAGCAGTACTTC
CDR3 protein: CASSLRVGTGQEQYF

J gene: TRBJ2-7
V gene: TRBV5-4
D gene: TRBD2
CDR3 length: 15
clone size: -
CDR3 DNA: TGTGCCAGCAGTTCTGGACTAGCGGGACAGTACGAGCAGTACTTC
CDR3 protein: CASSSGLAGQYEQYF

J gene: TRBJ2-1
V gene: TRBV6-1
D gene: -
CDR3 length: 13
clone size: -
CDR3 DNA: TGTGCCAGCATAGTGGACATCGGGGGTGAGCAGTTCTTC
CDR3 protein: CASIVDIGGEQFF

J gene: TRBJ2-7
V gene: TRBV14
D gene: -
CDR3 length: 13
clone size: once
CDR3 DNA: TGTGCCAGCAGCCAAGATCAACGGTACGAGCAGTACTTC
CDR3 protein: CASSQDQRYEQYF

J gene: TRBJ2-7
V gene: TRBV27
D gene: TRBD2
CDR3 length: 15
clone size: -
CDR3 DNA: TGTGCCAGCAGCCTCGGGAGGGCCCTATCCTACGAGCAGTACTTC
CDR3 protein: CASSLGRALSYEQYF

J gene: TRBJ2-7
V gene: TRBV10-3
D gene: TRBD1
CDR3 length: 13
clone size: -
CDR3 DNA: TGTGCCATCAGTGGTGACAGGGCAAGGGAGCAGTACTTC
CDR3 protein: CAISGDRAREQYF

J gene: TRBJ1-2
V gene: TRBV27
D gene: TRBD1
CDR3 length: 15
clone size: -
CDR3 DNA: TGTGCCAGCAGTCTTTCCCCGACAGGGAACTATGGCTACACCTTC
CDR3 protein: CASSLSPTGNYGYTF

J gene: TRBJ1-2
V gene: TRBV28
D gene: TRBD1
CDR3 length: 13
clone size: -
CDR3 DNA: TGTGCCAGCAGTTCGGGGACAGGGTCCGGCTACACCTTC
CDR3 protein: CASSSGTGSGYTF

J gene: TRBJ2-5
V gene: TRBV7-9
D gene: -
CDR3 length: 14
clone size: once
CDR3 DNA: TGTGCCAGCAGCACTTTACTAGGAGGAGAGACCCAGTACTTC
CDR3 protein: CASSTLLGGETQYF

J gene: TRBJ2-1
V gene: TRBV27
D gene: TRBD2
CDR3 length: 15
clone size: few
CDR3 DNA: TGTGCCAGCAGTCCTACGAGCGGGATAGGGAGTGAGCAGTTCTTC
CDR3 protein: CASSPTSGIGSEQFF

J gene: TRBJ1-3
V gene: TRBV5-8
D gene: TRBD1
CDR3 length: 14
clone size: -
CDR3 DNA: TGTGCCAGCAGCCAACAGGGGACTGGAAACACCATATATTTT
CDR3 protein: CASSQQGTGNTIYF

J gene: TRBJ1-5
V gene: TRBV28
D gene: -
CDR3 length: 14
clone size: -
CDR3 DNA: TGTGCCAGCAGGCTTGACAGAGGCAATCAGCCCCAGCATTTT
CDR3 protein: CASRLDRGNQPQHF

J gene: TRBJ2-4
V gene: TRBV5-1
D gene: TRBD1
CDR3 length: 16
clone size: -
CDR3 DNA: TGCGCCAGCAGCACGGGACAGGGCATAGCCAAAAACATTCAGTACTTC
CDR3 protein: CASSTGQGIAKNIQYF

J gene: TRBJ1-1
V gene: TRBV9
D gene: -
CDR3 length: 14
clone size: -
CDR3 DNA: TGTGCCAGCAGCGTAGCAGGGCCGAACACTGAAGCTTTCTTT
CDR3 protein: CASSVAGPNTEAFF

J gene: TRBJ2-7
V gene: TRBV4-2
D gene: TRBD1
CDR3 length: 15
clone size: few
CDR3 DNA: TGTGCCAGCAGCCAAAGCCGGGACAGGGTCCACGAGCAGTACTTC
CDR3 protein: CASSQSRDRVHEQYF

J gene: TRBJ2-3
V gene: TRBV9
D gene: -
CDR3 length: 16
clone size: -
CDR3 DNA: TGTGCCAGCAGCGTAGAGGAGGTAGTGGCTTCGGGTACGCAGTATTTT
CDR3 protein: CASSVEEVVASGTQYF

J gene: TRBJ1-4
V gene: TRBV14
D gene: -
CDR3 length: 15
clone size: -
CDR3 DNA: TGTGCCAGCAGCCAAGGGGCAGCAACTAATGAAAAACTGTTTTTT
CDR3 protein: CASSQGAATNEKLFF

J gene: TRBJ2-2
V gene: TRBV29-1
D gene: TRBD1
CDR3 length: 15
clone size: -
CDR3 DNA: TGCAGCGTTGGGAGCACAGGGGGCGCTACCGGGGAGCTGTTTTTT
CDR3 protein: CSVGSTGGATGELFF

J gene: TRBJ2-7
V gene: TRBV5-1
D gene: -
CDR3 length: 15
clone size: -
CDR3 DNA: TGCGCCAGCAGCTTGGGCGGCAGGGTTACCTACGAGCAGTACTTC
CDR3 protein: CASSLGGRVTYEQYF

J gene: TRBJ1-2
V gene: TRBV7-9
D gene: TRBD1
CDR3 length: 12
clone size: -
CDR3 DNA: TGTGCCAGCAGCACCGGACAGGAAGGCTACACCTTC
CDR3 protein: CASSTGQEGYTF

J gene: TRBJ2-3
V gene: TRBV4-2
D gene: TRBD2
CDR3 length: 17
clone size: -
CDR3 DNA: TGTGCCAGCAGCCAAGACGGACTAGCGGGAGGGGCAGATACGCAGTATTTT
CDR3 protein: CASSQDGLAGGADTQYF

J gene: TRBJ2-7
V gene: TRBV6-5
D gene: TRBD2
CDR3 length: 15
clone size: -
CDR3 DNA: TGTGCCAGCAGTTACGGGGCGGGAGCGGTCTACGAGCAGTACTTC
CDR3 protein: CASSYGAGAVYEQYF

J gene: TRBJ1-1
V gene: TRBV6-1
D gene: TRBD1
CDR3 length: 15
clone size: -
CDR3 DNA: TGTGCCAGCAGTAGCCAAGGACAGGGAGGCACTGAAGCTTTCTTT
CDR3 protein: CASSSQGQGGTEAFF